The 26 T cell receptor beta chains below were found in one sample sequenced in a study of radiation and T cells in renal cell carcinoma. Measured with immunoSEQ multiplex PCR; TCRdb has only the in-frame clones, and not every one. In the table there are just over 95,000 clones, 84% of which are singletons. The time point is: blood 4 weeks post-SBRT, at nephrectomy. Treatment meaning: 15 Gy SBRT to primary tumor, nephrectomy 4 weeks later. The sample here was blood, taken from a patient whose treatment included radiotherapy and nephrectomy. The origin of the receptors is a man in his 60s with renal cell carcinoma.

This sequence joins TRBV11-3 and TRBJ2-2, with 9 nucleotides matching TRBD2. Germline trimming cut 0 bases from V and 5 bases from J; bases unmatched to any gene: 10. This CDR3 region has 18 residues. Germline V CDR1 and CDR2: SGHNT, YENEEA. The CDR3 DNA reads TGTGCCAGCAGCTTAGACCCTCCAACTAGCGGGTTAACCGGGGAGCTGTTTTTT. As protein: CASSLDPPTSGLTGELFF. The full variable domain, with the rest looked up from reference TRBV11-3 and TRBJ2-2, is EAGVVQSPRYKIIEKKQPVAFWCNPISGHNTLYWYLQNLGQGPELLIRYENEEAVDDSQLPKDRFSAERLKGVDSTLKIQPAELGDSAVYLCASSLDPPTSGLTGELFFGEGSRLTVL.

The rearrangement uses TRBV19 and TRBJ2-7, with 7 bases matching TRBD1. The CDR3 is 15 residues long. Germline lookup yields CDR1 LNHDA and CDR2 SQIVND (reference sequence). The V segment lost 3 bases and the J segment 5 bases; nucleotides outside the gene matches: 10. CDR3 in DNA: TGTGCCAGTAGTATGGAAACAGGGGTAAGAGACGAGCAGTACTTC. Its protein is CASSMETGVRDEQYF. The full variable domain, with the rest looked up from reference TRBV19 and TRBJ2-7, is DGGITQSPKYLFRKEGQNVTLSCEQNLNHDAMYWYRQDPGQGLRLIYYSQIVNDFQKGDIAEGYSVSREKKESFPLTVTSAQKNPTAFYLCASSMETGVRDEQYFGPGTRLTVT.

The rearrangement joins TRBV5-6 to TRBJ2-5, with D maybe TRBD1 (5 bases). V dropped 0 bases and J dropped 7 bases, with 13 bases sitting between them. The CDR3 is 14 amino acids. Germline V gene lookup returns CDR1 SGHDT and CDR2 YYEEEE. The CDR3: CASSLVARVRTQYF. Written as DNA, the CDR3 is TGTGCCAGCAGCTTGGTGGCCAGGGTAAGGACCCAGTACTTC. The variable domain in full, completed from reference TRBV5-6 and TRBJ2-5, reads DAGVTQSPTHLIKTRGQQVTLRCSPKSGHDTVSWYQQALGQGPQFIFQYYEEEERQRGNFPDRFSGHQFPNYSSELNVNALLLGDSALYLCASSLVARVRTQYFGPGTRLLVL.

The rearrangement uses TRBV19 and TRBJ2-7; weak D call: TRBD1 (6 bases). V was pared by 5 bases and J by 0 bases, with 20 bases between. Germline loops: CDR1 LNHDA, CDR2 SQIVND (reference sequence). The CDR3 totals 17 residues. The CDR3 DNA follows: TGTGCCAGTAGTTTTACCTCCTCCGGGACACTCTCCTACGAGCAGTACTTC. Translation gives CASSFTSSGTLSYEQYF.

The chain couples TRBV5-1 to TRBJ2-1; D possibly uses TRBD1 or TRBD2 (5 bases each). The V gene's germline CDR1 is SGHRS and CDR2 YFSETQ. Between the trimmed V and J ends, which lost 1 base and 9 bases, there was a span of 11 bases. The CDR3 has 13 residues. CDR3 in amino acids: CASSLQGESEQFF. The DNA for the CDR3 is TGCGCCAGCAGCTTGCAGGGAGAGAGTGAGCAGTTCTTC.

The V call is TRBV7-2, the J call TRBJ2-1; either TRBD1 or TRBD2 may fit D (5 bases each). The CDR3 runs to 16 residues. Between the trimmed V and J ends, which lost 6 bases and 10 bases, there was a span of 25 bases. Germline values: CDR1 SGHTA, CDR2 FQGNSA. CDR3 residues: CASSPSLLGDPWEQFF. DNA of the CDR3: TGTGCCAGCAGTCCTTCATTATTGGGGGATCCGTGGGAGCAGTTCTTC.

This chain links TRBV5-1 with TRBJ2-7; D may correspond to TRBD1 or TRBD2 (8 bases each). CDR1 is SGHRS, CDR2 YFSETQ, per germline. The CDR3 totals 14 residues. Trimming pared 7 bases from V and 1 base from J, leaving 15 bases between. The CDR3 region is CASGGGTGSYEQYF. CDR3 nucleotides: TGCGCCAGCGGCGGGGGGACAGGATCCTACGAGCAGTACTTC. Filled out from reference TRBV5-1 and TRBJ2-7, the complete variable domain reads KAGVTQTPRYLIKTRGQQVTLSCSPISGHRSVSWYQQTPGQGLQFLFEYFSETQRNKGNFPGRFSGRQFSNSRSEMNVSTLELGDSALYLCASGGGTGSYEQYFGPGTRLTVT.

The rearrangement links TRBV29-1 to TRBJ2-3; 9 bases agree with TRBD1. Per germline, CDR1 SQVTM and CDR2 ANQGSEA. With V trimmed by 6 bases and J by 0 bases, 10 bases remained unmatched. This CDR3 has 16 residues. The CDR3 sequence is CSVVTATGGSTDTQYF. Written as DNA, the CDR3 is TGCAGCGTCGTCACAGCGACAGGGGGTAGCACAGATACGCAGTATTTT.

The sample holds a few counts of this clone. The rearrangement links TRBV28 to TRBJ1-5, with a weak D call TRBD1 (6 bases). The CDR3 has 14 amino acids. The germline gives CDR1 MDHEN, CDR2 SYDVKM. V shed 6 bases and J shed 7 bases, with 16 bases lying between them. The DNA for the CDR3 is TGTGCCAGCAGCCGTTCACAGGGTCTGCAGCCCCAGCATTTT. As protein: CASSRSQGLQPQHF.

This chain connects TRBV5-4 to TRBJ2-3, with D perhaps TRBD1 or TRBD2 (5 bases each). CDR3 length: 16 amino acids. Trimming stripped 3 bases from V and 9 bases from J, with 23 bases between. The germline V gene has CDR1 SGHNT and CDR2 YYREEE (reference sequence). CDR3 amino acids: CASSSFSERGAVTQYF. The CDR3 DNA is TGTGCCAGCAGCTCCTTTAGCGAAAGGGGAGCTGTAACGCAGTATTTT.

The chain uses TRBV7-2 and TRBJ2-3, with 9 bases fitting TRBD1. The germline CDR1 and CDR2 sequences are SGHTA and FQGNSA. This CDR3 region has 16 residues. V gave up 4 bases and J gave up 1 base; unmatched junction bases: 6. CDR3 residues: CASSSSRDRGTDTQYF. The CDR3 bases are TGTGCCAGCAGCTCAAGCCGGGACAGGGGCACAGATACGCAGTATTTT.

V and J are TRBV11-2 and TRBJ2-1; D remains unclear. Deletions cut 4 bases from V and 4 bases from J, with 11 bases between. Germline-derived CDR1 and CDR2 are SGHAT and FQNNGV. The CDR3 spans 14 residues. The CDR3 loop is CASSSEARYNEQFF. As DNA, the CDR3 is TGTGCCAGCAGCTCCGAGGCCCGGTACAATGAGCAGTTCTTC.

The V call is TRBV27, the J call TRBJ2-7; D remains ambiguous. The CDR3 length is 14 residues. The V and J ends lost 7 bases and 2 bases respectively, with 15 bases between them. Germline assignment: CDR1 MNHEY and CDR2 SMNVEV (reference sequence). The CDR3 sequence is CASTLPRSPYEQYF. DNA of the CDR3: TGTGCCAGCACCCTCCCGAGAAGCCCCTACGAGCAGTACTTC.

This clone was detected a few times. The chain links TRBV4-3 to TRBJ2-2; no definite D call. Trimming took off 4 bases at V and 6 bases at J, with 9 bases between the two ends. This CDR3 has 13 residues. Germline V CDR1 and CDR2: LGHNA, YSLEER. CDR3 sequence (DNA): TGCGCCAGCAGCCCCCGGCCGTCCGGGGAGCTGTTTTTT. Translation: CASSPRPSGELFF.

The CDR3 protein is CASSLDKTAYNEQFF. Written as DNA, the CDR3 is TGTGCCAGCAGCTTAGATAAAACGGCCTACAATGAGCAGTTCTTC. The chain is built from TRBV11-2 and TRBJ2-1; no clear D gene. Germline loops: CDR1 SGHAT, CDR2 FQNNGV. The V gene lost 0 bases and the J gene lost 2 bases, with 8 bases spanning the gap. The CDR3 is 15 residues long.

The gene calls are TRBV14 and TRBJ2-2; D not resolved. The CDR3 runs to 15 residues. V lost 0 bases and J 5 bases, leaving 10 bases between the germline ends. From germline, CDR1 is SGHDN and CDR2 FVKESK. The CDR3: CASSQDSTETGELFF. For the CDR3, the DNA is TGTGCCAGCAGCCAAGATAGTACCGAGACCGGGGAGCTGTTTTTT.

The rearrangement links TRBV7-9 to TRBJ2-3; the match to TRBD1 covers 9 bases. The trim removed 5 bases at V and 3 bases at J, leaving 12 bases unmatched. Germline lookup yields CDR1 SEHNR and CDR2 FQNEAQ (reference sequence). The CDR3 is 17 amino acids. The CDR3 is CASSLWMGQGITDTQYF. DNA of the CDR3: TGTGCCAGCAGCCTCTGGATGGGACAGGGTATTACAGATACGCAGTATTTT.

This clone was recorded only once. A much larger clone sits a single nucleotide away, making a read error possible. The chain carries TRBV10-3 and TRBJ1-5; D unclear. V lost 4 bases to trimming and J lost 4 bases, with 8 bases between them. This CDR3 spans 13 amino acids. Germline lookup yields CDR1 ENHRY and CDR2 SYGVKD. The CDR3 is CAISGQDNQPQHF. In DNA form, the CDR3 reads TGTGCCATCAGTGGCCAGGATAATCAGCCCCAGCATTTT.

The CDR3 bases are TGCAGCGTCGGCGTCAGACAGGGGGTGAACTACGAGCAGTACTTC. Its translation: CSVGVRQGVNYEQYF. This chain links TRBV29-1 with TRBJ2-7, with TRBD1 matching 9 bases. This CDR3 spans 15 amino acids. Germline-derived CDR1 and CDR2 are SQVTM and ANQGSEA. V was pared by 6 bases and J by 3 bases, with 12 bases of the junction left unmatched.

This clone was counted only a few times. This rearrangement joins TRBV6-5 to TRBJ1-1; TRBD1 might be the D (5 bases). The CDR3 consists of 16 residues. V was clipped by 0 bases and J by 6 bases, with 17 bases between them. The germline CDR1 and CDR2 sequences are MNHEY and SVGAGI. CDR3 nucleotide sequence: TGTGCCAGCAGTTACTCGAATCTTCAGGGCGGCCCTGAAGCTTTCTTT. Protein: CASSYSNLQGGPEAFF.

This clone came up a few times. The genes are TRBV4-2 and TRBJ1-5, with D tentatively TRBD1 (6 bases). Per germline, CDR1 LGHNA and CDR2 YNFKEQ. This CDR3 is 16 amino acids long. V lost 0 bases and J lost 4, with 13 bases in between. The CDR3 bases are TGTGCCAGCAGCCAAGAGCTCACCAGGGGAAATCAGCCCCAGCATTTT. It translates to CASSQELTRGNQPQHF.

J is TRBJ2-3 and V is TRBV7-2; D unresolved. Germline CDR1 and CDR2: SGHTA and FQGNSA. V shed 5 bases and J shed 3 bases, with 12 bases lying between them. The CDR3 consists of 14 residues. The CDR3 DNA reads TGTGCCAGCAGCCGCTCGGCTAGGACAGATACGCAGTATTTT. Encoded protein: CASSRSARTDTQYF.

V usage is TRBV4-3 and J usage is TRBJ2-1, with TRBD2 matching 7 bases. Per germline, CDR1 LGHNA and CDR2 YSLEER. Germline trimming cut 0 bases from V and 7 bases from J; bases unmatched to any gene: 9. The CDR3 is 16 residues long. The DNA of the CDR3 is TGCGCCAGCAGCCAAGAATTAAGCGGGGCCCATAATGAGCAGTTCTTC. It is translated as CASSQELSGAHNEQFF.

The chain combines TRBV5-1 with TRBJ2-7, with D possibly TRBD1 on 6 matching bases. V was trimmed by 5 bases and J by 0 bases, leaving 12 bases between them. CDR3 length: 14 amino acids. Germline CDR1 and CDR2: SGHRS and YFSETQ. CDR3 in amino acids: CASRERGSSYEQYF. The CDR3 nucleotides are TGCGCCAGCAGGGAGAGGGGGAGCTCCTACGAGCAGTACTTC.

Here the CDR3 DNA reads TGCAGCGTTGGGACTTCAGGGCTGGATGAAAAACTGTTTTTT. Translation: CSVGTSGLDEKLFF. The gene calls are TRBV29-1 and TRBJ1-4; D might be TRBD1 (5 bases). The CDR3 contains 14 residues. Trimming took off 4 bases at V and 6 bases at J, with 15 bases between the two ends. Germline V gene lookup returns CDR1 SQVTM and CDR2 ANQGSEA.

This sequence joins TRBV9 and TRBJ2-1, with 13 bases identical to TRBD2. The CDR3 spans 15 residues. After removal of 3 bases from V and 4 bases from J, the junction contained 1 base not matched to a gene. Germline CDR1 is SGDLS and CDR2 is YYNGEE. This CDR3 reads CASSAGLAGYNEQFF. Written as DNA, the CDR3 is TGTGCCAGCAGCGCGGGACTAGCGGGATACAATGAGCAGTTCTTC.